This T cell receptor (beta chain) was identified during a study of memory CD4+ T cells and cytomegalovirus serostatus (dated by TCRdb to between 2018 and 2020). For context, the study as a whole: A total of about 35 healthy Belgian adults, of whom 9 were CMV seropositive and about 25 were CMV seronegative, were included in the cohort. CD4+ memory TCRbeta repertoires of a Belgian cohort with known cytomegalovirus serostatus were sequenced in order to replicate a published TCR-based CMV serostatus classifier.

A FACSAria II was used to sort memory CD4+ T cells, defined as single viable CD3+CD4+CD8-CD45RO+ cells. CMV serostatus was assessed using a Roche Elecsys assay, by which serum IgG against CMV pp150, pp28, p38 and p52 was detected. Following thawing, total CD4+ T cells were enriched through positive selection using CD4 magnetic microbeads. Samples originated from another study that specifically interrogated the CD4+ T cell memory repertoire. Peripheral blood mononuclear cells were isolated and cryopreserved following standard operating procedures; serum was stored at -80 °C. Staining used CD3-PerCP (BW264/56), CD4-APC (RPA-T4), CD45RO-PE (UCHT1) and CD8-Pacific Orange (3B5) antibodies, with Sytox blue excluding non-viable cells. For CDR1 and CDR2, the germline V gene lists SGDLS and YYNGEE. From its cysteine to its phenylalanine, the CDR3 spans 11 amino acids. The entry retains the CDR3 DNA only, 33 bases that are in frame from base 1. The V end loses 10 bases and the J end loses 5 bases, and a stretch of 12 bases separates them.

The full study reports these points: Among the 150 to 200 previously reported CMV-associated TCRbeta sequences, some 70 showed up in the CD4+ memory repertoires, with each one found in between one and five individuals. For CMV serostatus prediction, a median bootstrapped AUC of about 0.94 was reached with the original framework, and a median bootstrapped AUC of approximately 0.89 was reached with a US-trained random forest. Only CD4+CD45RO+ memory cells were sequenced, in contrast to the original study, which included naive and memory CD4+ and CD8+ populations. The results were interpreted as suggesting that the CMV-associated TCR signature is largely present in the CD4+ memory repertoire. A median bootstrapped AUC of almost 0.96 with a 95% CI of 0.76-1.00 was achieved on the Belgian cohort by the original-framework classifier.

About this clone itself: There is no known antigen for this receptor. Base qualities were left out, and no much larger clone turns up one base away.

Genomic DNA was extracted from sorted cells with the Quick-DNA Microprep Kit. TCRbeta DNA was amplified with the immunoSEQ hsTCRbeta kit following the manufacturer's protocol. TCRbeta libraries were sequenced on an Illumina MiSeq instrument. The original pipeline was this. After out-of-frame sequences were removed, 2 million to 2.5 million distinct TCRbeta sequences remained, averaging around 67,000 per individual. Each individual was scored using the number of around 150 previously reported CMV-associated TCRbeta sequences that the individual carried and the total number of productive distinct TCRbeta sequences. A beta-binomial model was reimplemented in Python, and scikit-learn random forests with default parameters were trained on data from the US cohort. Classifier performance on the Belgian cohort was summarized as median AUC with percentile confidence intervals calculated over 10,000 bootstrap iterations. Drawn from immuneACCESS, this table holds only the in-frame rearrangements with V and J called that TCRdb kept. Clones are partly lost; checked studies trace under half to an unresolved V gene and leave the rest unexplained. For V, J and clone size, that table is used; D and trimming come from the DNA. The sample table holds 85,000 to 100,000 clones, of which 80% were seen once. The leading ten clones occupy about 3.5% of the sample.

The chain is made from TRBV9 and TRBJ2-5, with an unclear D gene assignment. The specimen sequenced was memory CD4+ T cells from blood. This sequence originates from an adult in good health and CMV-seropositive. The nucleotide sequence reads as follows: TGTGCCGGTGAGGTAGGCGAGACCCAGTACTTC. This sequence encodes CAGEVGETQYF.